This TCR beta chain was sequenced during a study of cytomegalovirus exposure and HLA in healthy donors (dated by TCRdb to 2016 to 2017). General notes on the study: An earlier analysis of approximately 550 of the donors reported roughly 300 Gb of sequence data and 100 million to 130 million unique TCR beta sequences from some 180 million T cells. Several DR-DQ haplotypes were treated as single units for association and clustering because of strong linkage in the cohort. The number of donors typed differed by locus, with about 620-630 for A, B, C, DRB1 and DQB1, 522 for DQA1, 606 for DPA1, and around 450 for DPB1. An earlier analysis of roughly 600 of the donors used high-throughput TCR beta sequencing to judge whether each TCR beta V gene segment behaved as functional or pseudogenic. On average, around 240,000 unique TCR beta nucleotide sequences were sequenced per donor among more than 350 genotyped donors of the cohort, with around 19% of those sequences being non-productive. To study patterns of TCR occurrence, a later analysis re-analyzed previously published TCR beta repertoires from around 700 donors and added high-resolution HLA genotyping. Among the roughly 400 genotyped donors, about 83% belonged to the genetic ancestry cluster associated with self-reported Caucasian donors. The study aimed to test whether cataloging public T cell receptors could reveal signatures of past pathogen exposure. Along with the approximately 700-subject first cohort, a separate validation cohort of over a hundred different subjects was used. High-throughput TCR immunosequencing, statistical association of individual TCRs with disease status, and machine learning were combined to predict cytomegalovirus infection status. The study used immunosequencing to profile the T cell repertoires of about 670 subjects and linked those repertoires to cytomegalovirus serostatus. All discovery cohort repertoires had been generated on a single sequencing platform. In the later analysis, no new phenotypic data were used to find candidate immune exposures; instead, reliance was placed on TCR beta sequences and their occurrence across donors. Donor age, sex, ethnicity and CMV serostatus were compiled together with the repertoire data. HLA typing covered class I and class II loci at four-digit resolution. Approximately 300 gigabases of sequencing data and around 80 million unique TCR sequences made up an early release that covered approximately 650 HLA-typed donors. A later genetic analysis took genome-wide SNP genotypes for about 55% of the roughly 700 donors and used that subset as a discovery cohort.

What the research found in general, with its limitations: Because HLA typing was missing for some donors at each locus, association tests included only the typed subset. This cohort had only TCR beta chains sequenced, and the lack of alpha or paired-chain data limited which features could be detected. Approximately 18 rarely observed V segments, including chromosome 9 orphons, were excluded from the earlier analysis of about 610 of the donors because counts were too low. A later analysis reported that several top co-occurrence clusters appeared linked to parvovirus B19, influenza, CMV and Epstein-Barr virus. When HLA alleles, especially DR and DQ, strongly co-occurred, attributing TCR associations to individual alleles was difficult. In a later analysis, around 15,000 TCR beta sequences were associated with specific HLA alleles at a false discovery rate of 0.05. A later analysis found that most CMV-associated TCR beta chains appeared HLA-restricted, with HLA associations seemingly driven largely by CMV exposure. A later genetic analysis reported fewer N-insertions in productive TCRs among donors in an Asian-associated ancestry cluster than the roughly 620-donor mean. According to a later analysis, TCR association rates differed among HLA loci, with DRB1 alleles showing the most associated TCRs and HLA-C alleles showing the fewest. Cytomegalovirus status was reported to be diagnosed by the classifier with high specificity and sensitivity in both the original and validation cohorts. Linkage disequilibrium might explain the correlated functional status among segregating V segments, but an unknown experimental factor could not be excluded. A group of highly shared sequence variants was considered likely to be a technical artifact of the sequencing pipeline. Roughly uniform sequencing depth across donors was assumed in presence/absence analyses, although this assumption may not hold. It was suggested by the authors that the approach could potentially be generalized to other disease states and immunological phenotypes. A further reported finding was that TCR beta sequences accurately predicted the HLA-A and HLA-B alleles for most subjects in the first cohort. A later analysis found that HLA-associated TCR beta chains were more clonally expanded and had lower generation probabilities than equally common non-associated chains. In an earlier analysis of fewer than 750 of the donors, most TCR beta V segments were observed in productive rearrangements about 90% or about 30% of the time, broadly matching IMGT annotations. A total of 164 TCR beta chains were listed by the study as associated with cytomegalovirus. CMV serostatus was the only immune exposure information available for the cohort. An association between a missense DCLRE1C variant and V-gene and J-gene trimming of TCR beta chains was found in a later genetic analysis and replicated in an independent cohort. Some IMGT-functional V segments, including TRBV6-2 and TRBV6-3, could not be told apart with the 87-base-pair reads, so those segments were excluded. In vitro tests confirmed that three of the cytomegalovirus-associated TCR beta chains recognize cytomegalovirus antigens. While some public TCRs were present in many individuals, most TCR sequences turned up only very rarely across donors.

The cysteine opens and the phenylalanine closes a CDR3 of 14 amino acids. Only CDR3 DNA is held: 42 bases, read in frame from base 1. V ends up 6 bases short and J 5 bases short, with an unmatched junction base count of 9. According to the germline V gene, CDR1 reads ENHRY and CDR2 reads SYGVKD. For this clone: Its antigen remains undetermined. It has no much larger one-base neighbor in the sample; base qualities were not kept.

Libraries were prepared through the immunoSEQ multiplex PCR assay. The multiplex PCR relied on a mix of 60 forward primers for TCR Vbeta segments and 13 reverse primers for TCR Jbeta segments. Amplification of the CDR3 region of rearranged TCR beta genes was performed with a multiplex PCR assay on genomic DNA. The Illumina HiSeq System was used to sequence the amplified TCR beta libraries as 87-base-pair reads. As for the authors' bioinformatics: A later analysis counted tens of millions of unique TCR beta chains across the 550 to 800 repertoires, and roughly 9.9 million of these chains were shared by at least two donors. A nearest-neighbor algorithm error-corrected the raw reads and collapsed the reads into unique sequences, merging closely related sequences to remove PCR and sequencing errors. CDR3 sequences were aligned to IMGT reference sequences to assign V, D and J gene segments. Each retained sequence needed at least a six-nucleotide match to both a V gene segment and a J gene segment. Rearrangements were classified as productive when the CDR3 lacked stop codons and remained in frame with V and J, and all other rearrangements were classified as non-productive. CDR3 was defined by IMGT convention, running from the second conserved V-encoded cysteine to the conserved J-encoded phenylalanine. The earlier analysis of 550 to 650 of the donors excluded any sequence lacking an unambiguous match to a single V gene segment. In an earlier analysis of 587 of the donors, V segments were called functional above 56.7% productive rearrangements and were called segregating when the between-donor standard deviation exceeded 5%. A statistical classification framework was developed to diagnose cytomegalovirus status using the catalog of TCR beta chain sequences. A later analysis assigned V and J genes by comparing TCR nucleotide sequences with IMGT/GENE-DB human TR gene sequences. Using the TCRdist pipeline, a later analysis assigned CDR3 sequences along with most-parsimonious VDJ recombination scenarios. A later analysis defined each TCR beta chain by its CDR3 amino acid sequence plus V-gene family, and excluded reads lacking a unique V-gene family. As a way to deal with suspected cross-contamination and a sequencing artifact, a later analysis dropped more than 500 nucleotide sequences that were highly shared and had low generation probability. In a later analysis, a clonal expansion index for each public chain was calculated from normalized within-repertoire ranks of inferred template counts. In a later analysis, generation probabilities were computed using a VDJ recombination model fitted to out-of-frame rearrangements, and the results were checked against IGoR. Hypergeometric tests were used in a later analysis to score TCR-TCR, TCR-HLA and TCR-CMV co-occurrence, with a repertoire-size bias correction applied to the TCR pairs. To estimate false discovery rates, a later analysis permuted the HLA or CMV assignments 20 times. A later analysis grouped co-occurring TCRs with DBSCAN, adding TCRdist sequence similarity when clustering within HLA-allele-positive subsets. Repertoires with fewer than 30,000 or more than 120,000 public chains, plus five repertoires with anomalous nucleotide sharing, were excluded from co-occurrence clustering. The table comes from immuneACCESS by way of TCRdb, which keeps in-frame sequences with V and J called. Part of the clones is missing from these tables; in studies checked, under half for an unresolved V gene and the rest for unknown reasons. Clone size and V and J calls were adopted from that table, with D and trimming inferred from the DNA. This sample has more than 80,000 clones in its table, and around three quarters of those were observed once. Roughly 0.79% of the sample lies in the top ten.

The cohort comprised some 700 healthy bone marrow donors. At the time of sampling, every cohort member was nominally healthy, though immune exposures that went unrecorded were likely present. The donor tested CMV seronegative, placing the donor among the roughly 400 seronegative members of the cohort. A peripheral blood sample was collected from each donor, and TCR beta sequencing was performed on peripheral blood mononuclear cells. Genomic DNA extraction from the blood cell samples was performed with the Qiagen DNeasy Blood Extraction Kit. The TCR comes from a boy under 18 in good health and CMV-seronegative. The chain is made from TRBV10-3 and TRBJ1-2, with 7 bases in between that match TRBD1. The sample was PBMCs. The base sequence is TGTGCCATCAGCCCCGACAGGGAAGGGTATGGCTACACCTTC. This sequence encodes CAISPDREGYGYTF.